Listed here are 6 T cell receptor beta chains from one sample, sequenced in a study of long-term antiretroviral therapy in people with HIV (dated by TCRdb to the early 2020s). The immunoSEQ hsTCRB v3.0 assay was used at survey level resolution to sequence the TRB variable region. Drawn from immuneACCESS, this table holds only the in-frame rearrangements with V and J called that TCRdb kept. Clones are partly lost; checked studies trace under half to an unresolved V gene and leave the rest unexplained. This sample is represented by more than 25,000 clones; 85% to 90% of them were singletons. Of the sample, approximately 8% falls within the top ten clones. The sample in question was unsorted PBMCs, obtained 3.2 years before starting antiretroviral therapy. The receptors here all came from a man aged 45-65 years with HIV.

This chain joins TRBV10-3 and TRBJ2-1, with D uncertain. This CDR3 is built from 13 residues. The ends were cut back, 8 bases at V and 3 bases at J, with 11 bases in the middle. CDR1 is ENHRY and CDR2 is SYGVKD in the germline V gene. The CDR3, as DNA: TGTGCCATCGGATCGGCAATCTACAATGAGCAGTTCTTC. It codes for CAIGSAIYNEQFF.

This chain uses TRBV7-3 with TRBJ2-2; weak D call: TRBD2 (6 bases). This CDR3 region has 16 residues. CDR1 and CDR2 from the germline V gene are SGHTA and FQGTGA. Trimming shortened V by 6 bases and J by 2 bases, and 16 bases separated the two germline ends. CDR3 loop: CASSPAGRGNTGELFF. The CDR3 coding sequence is TGTGCCAGCAGTCCCGCGGGGCGGGGTAACACCGGGGAGCTGTTTTTT.

The chain recombines TRBV6-6 with TRBJ1-1; a weak D match, TRBD1 (6 bases). The ends were cut back, 5 bases at V and 7 bases at J, with 20 bases in the middle. The CDR3 covers 15 residues. Per germline, CDR1 MNHNY and CDR2 SVGAGI (reference sequence). The CDR3 DNA follows: TGTGCCAGCAGTATTAAACGGGGGGGGCTGTATGAAGCTTTCTTT. Translation: CASSIKRGGLYEAFF.

The sample holds a few counts of this clone. The chain recombines TRBV7-2 with TRBJ2-7; D perhaps matches TRBD2 (5 bases). The germline CDR1 and CDR2 sequences are SGHTA and FQGNSA. V dropped 1 base and J dropped 0 bases, with 10 bases sitting between them. The CDR3 runs 15 residues. The CDR3 region is CASSLGLAFSYEQYF. The CDR3 nucleotides are TGTGCCAGCAGCTTAGGGTTAGCGTTCTCCTACGAGCAGTACTTC.

The chain has TRBV7-9 and TRBJ2-1; TRBD1 agrees at 8 bases. V trimming: 2 bases; J trimming: 7 bases; junction bases outside the gene matches: 7. Germline CDR1 reads SEHNR; CDR2 reads FQNEAQ (reference sequence). This CDR3 contains 15 residues. The CDR3 DNA follows: TGTGCCAGCAGCTTAAGGACAGGGAGCTGGAATGAGCAGTTCTTC. This codes for CASSLRTGSWNEQFF.

J is TRBJ2-1 and V is TRBV19; 7 bases match TRBD1. V trimming: 4 bases; J trimming: 13 bases; junction bases outside the gene matches: 13. The CDR3 has 14 residues. Germline lookup yields CDR1 LNHDA and CDR2 SQIVND (reference sequence). CDR3 sequence: CASSTGTVSLLQFF. CDR3 bases: TGTGCCAGTAGTACCGGGACAGTAAGTTTACTACAGTTCTTC.